This T cell receptor (beta chain) was observed in a study of CD8 T cells in ankylosing spondylitis. General study results and limits: Earlier literature documents some of the motif variants in reactive arthritis synovial fluid and blood. Among TCR beta sequences, a motif of fewer than 10 highly homologous variants appeared characteristic of ankylosing spondylitis blood.

This clonotype was seen a few times. Its antigen remains unidentified. One entry per CDR3 protein results from TCRdb running MiXCR on the 5' RACE reads. The top ten clones hold about 3.5% of a sample with a few hundred thousand distinct CDR3 sequences, less than 25% of them seen once. V shed 2 bases and J shed 0 bases, with 6 bases lying between them. The CDR3 length is 13 residues. The germline V gene encodes CDR1 SGHRS and CDR2 YFSETQ. Material for sequencing was blood, either unsorted or a sorted T cell fraction (not recorded which). This sequence originates from a female donor with ankylosing spondylitis or in good health (not recorded which). The chain has TRBV5-1 and TRBJ2-7; D is uncertain. The CDR3 region has the DNA TGCGCCAGCAGCTTTCGGTTCTCCTACGAGCAGTACTTC. Its translation: CASSFRFSYEQYF.